This T cell receptor beta chain was retrieved from a study of T cells in Graves' hyperthyroidism and ophthalmopathy. Study-wide context: Any treatment followed the collection of peripheral blood at initial diagnosis.

The CDR3 regions of TCR beta were amplified from RNA transcripts. HTBI primers drove first-round RT-PCR of the TCR CDR3. TCRdb reprocessed the multiplex PCR reads with MiXCR, giving one entry per CDR3 protein. The sample holds approximately 400,000 distinct CDR3 sequences; approximately 14% are singletons and the top ten take around 14%. Patients aged 18 to 65 had newly diagnosed hyperthyroidism lasting under 2 months. About this clonotype itself: Just one base apart from a much larger clone, this may be a read error.

The sample was blood. The receptor was derived from a woman between 18 and 29 years old with Graves' hyperthyroidism.

The CDR3 sequence is CATSRVFGSPGNEQFF. Written as DNA, the CDR3 is TGTGCCACCAGCAGAGTATTCGGGAGTCCCGGCAATGAGCAGTTCTTC. V is TRBV15 and J is TRBJ2-1, with D perhaps TRBD2 (6 bases). This CDR3 is 16 amino acids long. Trimming removed 1 base at V and 6 bases at J, with 16 bases between. The germline V gene encodes CDR1 LNHNV and CDR2 YYDKDF (reference sequence).